Listed here is a single TCR beta chain. This sample stems from a study of blood T cell repertoires in COVID-19. Study-level information: Italy, Spain and the United States were the sources of the convalescent and acute COVID-19 samples.

Original data processing: Researchers report that nucleated cell counts were estimated from reference gene primer amplification. Libraries were prepared by immunoSEQ multiplex PCR; TCRdb keeps only in-frame clonotypes and omits some of them. For V, J and clone size, that table is used; D and trimming come from the DNA. The data show tens of thousands of clones, 70% to 90% seen once. The specimen was peripheral blood. The sequence derives from a man aged 80 or over with acute or convalescent COVID-19.

Here the CDR3 reads CASSPGYRGPGETQYF. The CDR3 DNA sequence: TGTGCCAGCAGCCCCGGCTACAGGGGGCCCGGAGAGACCCAGTACTTC. V gene TRBV7-6 combines with J gene TRBJ2-5; 9 nucleotides line up with TRBD1. J was trimmed by 4 bases and V by 5 bases; bases with no gene match: 11. The CDR3 totals 16 residues. Germline V lookup: CDR1 SGHVS, CDR2 FNYEAQ.